The subject of this entry is one T cell receptor (beta chain). This entry comes from a study of T cells expressing NK-cell markers. Study context: Seven of the eight sequenced donors were classified as HCMV-seropositive, and one was classified as seronegative.

TCRdb reprocessed the 5' RACE reads; each CDR3 protein has one entry and no DNA is given. This repertoire includes about 180,000 distinct CDR3 sequences. The CDR3 spans 17 residues. Germline lookup yields CDR1 DFQATT and CDR2 SNEGSKA (reference sequence). The chain recombines TRBV20-1 with TRBJ2-2; checking the TCRdb D call of TRBD2 is not possible without DNA. The source material was blood T cells: a sorted CD56 or NKG2C T cell subset, CD4+ or CD8+ T cells, or bulk PBMC T cells (not recorded which). This sequence originates from a woman between 18 and 70 years old in good health. This CDR3 reads CSARDELGRPNTGELFF.